One and the same sample provided the 20 T cell receptor beta chains below, sequenced in a study of CD8 T cells in Susac syndrome. Roughly 0.45 to 1 ug RNA was reverse transcribed with random hexamers. TCRdb called the immunoSEQ multiplex PCR reads again in MiXCR, with one record for every CDR3 protein. The sample records about 210,000 distinct CDR3 sequences, 85% to 95% being singletons. The sample was CD4+ T cells from PBMCs. The receptor source for this set is a human donor with Susac syndrome.

The chain joins TRBV7-9 to TRBJ2-2; D remains unclear. Germline V gene lookup returns CDR1 SEHNR and CDR2 FQNEAQ (reference sequence). The CDR3 is 13 amino acids. Trimming took 3 bases from V and 5 from J, leaving 7 bases between them. The CDR3 DNA reads TGTGCCAGCAGCTTGGACGAGACCGGGGAGCTGTTTTTT. This sequence encodes CASSLDETGELFF.

V gene TRBV30 combines with J gene TRBJ1-2; D is undetermined. Germline CDR1 GTSNPN, CDR2 SVGIG (reference sequence). The CDR3 totals 14 residues. CDR3 sequence: CATSERGANYGYTF. The CDR3 DNA follows: TGTGCTACGAGCGAACGGGGAGCTAACTATGGCTACACCTTC.

This chain connects TRBV4-3 to TRBJ1-2; 9 bases map to TRBD1. CDR3 size: 17 residues. V lost 0 bases and J lost 6; bases outside the gene matches: 11. The germline V gene has CDR1 LGHNA and CDR2 YSLEER. DNA of the CDR3: TGCGCCAGCAGCCAAGAAGGTCCGGGACAGGGAATGCATGGCTACACCTTC. Translated: CASSQEGPGQGMHGYTF.

The V call is TRBV5-1, the J call TRBJ2-3; either TRBD1 or TRBD2 may fit D (5 bases each). Germline loops: CDR1 SGHRS, CDR2 YFSETQ. The CDR3 totals 15 residues. Trimming removed 1 base at V and 3 bases at J, with 12 bases between. In nucleotides, the CDR3 is TGCGCCAGCAGCTTGCGAGGGGTCGATACAGATACGCAGTATTTT. It encodes CASSLRGVDTDTQYF.

Remarks on this clonotype: Compared with germline, one end of the junction differs, possibly owing to a read error. This chain joins TRBV7-9 and TRBJ2-2, with D hard to call. CDR1 is SEHNR and CDR2 is FQNEAQ in the germline V gene (reference sequence). CDR3 size: 12 residues. The CDR3 DNA is TGTGCCAGCAGCTTGAACGCCGGGGAGCTGTTTTTT. Translating gives CASSLNAGELFF.

The chain couples TRBV28 to TRBJ2-7; the D gene is possibly TRBD2 (5 bases). The ends were cut back, 3 bases at V and 5 bases at J, with 5 bases in the middle. Germline lookup yields CDR1 MDHEN and CDR2 SYDVKM. The CDR3 is made up of 11 amino acids. The CDR3 sequence is CASSLRDEQYF. The CDR3 DNA reads TGTGCCAGCAGTTTGAGGGACGAGCAGTACTTC.

This clonotype was seen a single time. The gene calls are TRBV18 and TRBJ2-1; D is possibly TRBD2 (5 bases). The germline CDR1 and CDR2 sequences are KGHSH and LQKENI. The V end lost 1 base, the J end lost 2 bases, and 15 bases lay between the germline ends. The CDR3 is 17 amino acids. Here the CDR3 reads CASSPRGERNTYNEQFF. The DNA of the CDR3 is TGTGCCAGCTCACCACGCGGAGAGCGGAATACCTACAATGAGCAGTTCTTC.

The chain is built from TRBV18 and TRBJ2-5; the match to TRBD2 covers 10 bases. Germline assignment: CDR1 KGHSH and CDR2 LQKENI. The V and J ends lost 4 bases and 1 base, in that order; junction bases with no gene match: 6. The CDR3 has 16 amino acids. CDR3: CASSLSTSGAQETQYF. The CDR3 nucleotides are TGTGCCAGCTCACTTTCAACTAGCGGGGCCCAAGAGACCCAGTACTTC.

In nucleotides, the CDR3 is TGTGCCAGTAGTATCGGAGGGGGCGGTCAGCCCCAGCATTTT. Protein sequence: CASSIGGGGQPQHF. This chain uses TRBV19 with TRBJ1-5, with TRBD1 matching 7 bases. Germline-derived CDR1 and CDR2 are LNHDA and SQIVND (reference sequence). CDR3 length: 14 residues. The J segment lost 6 bases and the V segment lost 3 bases, leaving 5 bases of the junction unmatched.

This chain joins TRBV6-2 or TRBV6-3 and TRBJ2-1; D may be TRBD2 (6 bases). Germline assignment: CDR1 MNHEY and CDR2 SVGEGT. Between the trimmed V and J ends, which lost 0 bases and 10 bases, there was a span of 19 bases. The CDR3 length is 16 residues. The CDR3 sequence: CASSYSMGGPYQEQFF. The CDR3 DNA reads as TGTGCCAGCAGTTACTCGATGGGGGGACCCTATCAGGAGCAGTTCTTC.

This rearrangement joins TRBV19 to TRBJ1-1; D gene uncertain. CDR3 length: 17 amino acids. Trimming pared 1 base from V and 1 base from J, leaving 16 bases between. The germline V gene has CDR1 LNHDA and CDR2 SQIVND (reference sequence). CDR3 amino acids: CASSIGAASHQNTEAFF. The CDR3 DNA reads TGTGCCAGTAGTATAGGGGCGGCGAGCCATCAGAACACTGAAGCTTTCTTT.

The rearrangement links TRBV9 to TRBJ1-1, with a tentative D call TRBD1 (6 bases). This CDR3 spans 16 amino acids. Germline V gene sequence: CDR1 SGDLS, CDR2 YYNGEE. Trimming cost V 4 bases and J 7 bases, with 23 bases left between them. For the CDR3, the DNA is TGTGCCAGCAGCCCCCGACTCGGGGGGCTAACGGTTGAAGCTTTCTTT. This codes for CASSPRLGGLTVEAFF.

The rearrangement uses TRBV6-6 and TRBJ2-7; D is unclear. With 0 bases removed from V and 6 bases from J, the gap between germline ends came to 9 bases. CDR1 is MNHNY and CDR2 is SVGAGI in the germline V gene (reference sequence). The CDR3 spans 13 residues. CDR3 amino acids: CASSYSADTEQYF. CDR3 sequence (DNA): TGTGCCAGCAGTTACTCGGCGGATACCGAGCAGTACTTC.

J is TRBJ2-5 and V is TRBV11-3, with unresolved D. Per germline, CDR1 SGHNT and CDR2 YENEEA. V lost 5 bases to trimming and J lost 5 bases, with 12 bases between them. The CDR3 extends over 13 amino acids. The CDR3 sequence: CASSQTFWETQYF. The CDR3 DNA reads TGTGCCAGCAGCCAAACATTCTGGGAGACCCAGTACTTC.

The chain joins TRBV6-5 to TRBJ1-5; possible D gene TRBD1, 5 bases. This CDR3 has 14 residues. CDR1 and CDR2 (germline): MNHEY, SVGAGI. Trimming took 6 bases from V and 4 from J, leaving 13 bases between them. The CDR3 region is CASSPRGGNQPQHF. In DNA, the CDR3 is TGTGCCAGCAGCCCCCGTGGGGGGAATCAGCCCCAGCATTTT.

This chain uses TRBV15 with TRBJ1-2; D uncertain. V gave up 0 bases and J gave up 5 bases, with 10 bases separating them. Germline V gene lookup returns CDR1 LNHNV and CDR2 YYDKDF (reference sequence). The CDR3 is 14 residues long. CDR3 protein: CATSRERTDYGYTF. DNA of the CDR3: TGTGCCACCAGCAGAGAACGTACTGATTATGGCTACACCTTC.

The rearrangement uses TRBV30 and TRBJ2-1; the D is unclear. The V end lost 0 bases, the J end lost 5 bases, and 14 bases lay between the germline ends. Germline CDR1 reads GTSNPN; CDR2 reads SVGIG (reference sequence). CDR3 size: 15 residues. DNA for the CDR3: TGTGCCTGGAGTGTACTGAGGAAAAGAAACAATGAGCAGTTCTTC. Protein sequence: CAWSVLRKRNNEQFF.

This chain connects TRBV6-2 or TRBV6-3 to TRBJ1-1; 8 positions match TRBD1. Looked up from germline, CDR1 is MNHEY and CDR2 is SVGEGT. This CDR3 region has 14 residues. V lost 6 bases and J lost 4; bases outside the gene matches: 7. The CDR3 spells CASSRGTGGTEAFF. CDR3 nucleotide sequence: TGTGCCAGCAGCCGAGGAACAGGGGGCACTGAAGCTTTCTTT.

This sequence joins TRBV30 and TRBJ2-3; the D gene could be TRBD1 or TRBD2 (5 bases each). Germline CDR1 GTSNPN, CDR2 SVGIG (reference sequence). This CDR3 has 13 residues. The ends were cut back, 0 bases at V and 4 bases at J, with 8 bases in the middle. The CDR3 DNA is TGTGCCTGGAGTGTACGGGGCCCAGATACGCAGTATTTT. Protein product: CAWSVRGPDTQYF.

The chain employs TRBV12-3 or TRBV12-4 and TRBJ2-1, with 9 bases aligning to TRBD1. J gave up 0 bases and V 6 bases, and 6 bases lay outside the gene matches. The CDR3 extends over 16 amino acids. The CDR3 loop is CASRGDRESSYNEQFF. CDR3 nucleotides: TGTGCCAGCAGGGGGGACAGGGAAAGCTCCTACAATGAGCAGTTCTTC.